The 30 T cell receptor beta chains reported below all come from one sample, sequenced in a study of cytomegalovirus exposure and HLA in healthy donors. This PCR relied on a set of 60 Vbeta primers and 13 Jbeta primers. Clones were sequenced by immunoSEQ multiplex PCR, and TCRdb holds only the in-frame ones, with some missing. The table records 40,000 to 55,000 clones, 81% of them present only once. The sequencing sample was made of PBMCs. These receptors all stem from a boy younger than 18 in good health and CMV-seropositive.

This chain connects TRBV7-2 to TRBJ2-3; D is undetermined. The germline V gene has CDR1 SGHTA and CDR2 FQGNSA. The CDR3 runs 14 residues. Between the trimmed V and J ends, which lost 5 bases and 4 bases, there was a span of 13 bases. DNA for the CDR3: TGTGCCAGCAGCCCTTACACCGGAGCAGATACGCAGTATTTT. Translating it yields CASSPYTGADTQYF. Full variable domain (missing parts from reference TRBV7-2 and TRBJ2-3): GAGVSQSPSNKVTEKGKDVELRCDPISGHTALYWYRQSLGQGLEFLIYFQGNSAPDKSGLPSDRFSAERTGGSVSTLTIQRTQQEDSAVYLCASSPYTGADTQYFGPGTRLTVL.

CDR3 sequence reads: CASSTFYEQYF. The DNA of the CDR3 is TGTGCCAGCAGCACATTCTACGAGCAGTACTTC. This chain joins TRBV7-9 and TRBJ2-7, with D uncertain. There are 11 residues in the CDR3. Germline CDR1 and CDR2: SEHNR and FQNEAQ (reference sequence). Trimming removed 5 bases at V and 3 bases at J, with 5 bases between.

The rearrangement links TRBV9 to TRBJ2-3, with 7 bases identical to TRBD1. CDR1 is SGDLS, CDR2 YYNGEE, per germline. The CDR3 runs to 14 residues. V lost 0 bases and J lost 5; bases outside the gene matches: 3. As DNA, the CDR3 is TGTGCCAGCAGCGTAGAGGGGGCATTAGATACGCAGTATTTT. Translated: CASSVEGALDTQYF.

The chain has TRBV7-3 and TRBJ2-5; D is unclear. The last part of the DNA fits TRBJ2-7 better; the J call may be wrong. The CDR3 has 16 amino acids. Germline CDR1 reads SGHTA; CDR2 reads FQGTGA. CDR3: CASSLRAESSSYEQYF. The CDR3 region has the DNA TGTGCCAGCAGCTTAAGGGCAGAATCATCCTCCTACGAGCAGTACTTC.

This rearrangement joins TRBV6-1 to TRBJ1-4, with D possibly TRBD1 on 6 matching bases. Trimming left V 1 base short and J 6 bases short, with 18 bases between. The germline CDR1 and CDR2 sequences are MNHNS and SASEGT. CDR3 size: 17 residues. The CDR3 bases are TGTGCCAGCAGTGAAGAGGGGGAAGTTTTAGGTTATGAAAAACTGTTTTTT. Its protein product is CASSEEGEVLGYEKLFF.

The V call is TRBV5-4, the J call TRBJ1-6; TRBD1 is a possible D gene (6 bases). V shed 0 bases and J shed 5 bases, with 15 bases lying between them. The CDR3 is 17 residues long. Germline loops: CDR1 SGHNT, CDR2 YYREEE (reference sequence). In DNA form, the CDR3 reads TGTGCCAGCAGCTTGGGGGGGGGCATAGGGCATAATTCACCCCTCCACTTT. Protein sequence: CASSLGGGIGHNSPLHF.

The chain recombines TRBV5-1 with TRBJ2-7, with D tentatively TRBD2 (6 bases). V gave up 3 bases and J gave up 1 base, with 11 bases separating them. Germline CDR1 and CDR2: SGHRS and YFSETQ. The CDR3 totals 14 residues. Here the CDR3 DNA reads TGCGCCAGCAGCTGGGGGGACCGGTCCTACGAGCAGTACTTC. The encoded protein is CASSWGDRSYEQYF.

The chain has TRBV9 and TRBJ1-4; 10 bases are a match to TRBD1. The CDR3 spans 13 residues. Germline V CDR1 and CDR2: SGDLS, YYNGEE. With 2 bases clipped from V and 14 bases from J, the junction kept 6 bases outside the gene matches. The CDR3 bases are TGTGCCAGCAGCGTTGGCGACAGGGGGCTTCTGTTTTTT. Translated, it gives CASSVGDRGLLFF.

This rearrangement joins TRBV4-2 to TRBJ1-5; D may be TRBD1 (6 bases). Germline CDR1 LGHNA, CDR2 YNFKEQ. The CDR3 length is 15 residues. V was shortened by 3 bases and J by 1 base, with 10 bases between the two germline ends. CDR3 residues: CASSQVTGSNQPQHF. CDR3 bases: TGTGCCAGCAGCCAGGTTACAGGGAGCAATCAGCCCCAGCATTTT.

The gene calls are TRBV28 and TRBJ1-2; maybe TRBD1 (6 bases). Germline V gives CDR1 MDHEN, CDR2 SYDVKM. Trimming stripped 0 bases from V and 6 bases from J, with 20 bases between. This CDR3 spans 17 amino acids. The CDR3 loop reads CASSLWETGKMRNGYTF. The CDR3 coding sequence is TGTGCCAGCAGTTTATGGGAGACAGGCAAAATGCGTAATGGCTACACCTTC.

This chain joins TRBV5-1 and TRBJ1-2; D remains unclear. Germline values: CDR1 SGHRS, CDR2 YFSETQ. CDR3 length: 13 amino acids. V was trimmed by 9 bases and J by 0 bases, leaving 12 bases between them. CDR3 residues: CANWNDTNYGYTF. CDR3 in DNA: TGCGCCAACTGGAACGACACTAACTATGGCTACACCTTC.

The V call is TRBV9, the J call TRBJ2-5; D is possibly TRBD2 (6 bases). The CDR3 is made up of 15 amino acids. Germline V gene data show CDR1 as SGDLS and CDR2 as YYNGEE. Trimming shortened V by 2 bases and J by 5 bases, and 16 bases separated the two germline ends. The CDR3 DNA reads TGTGCCAGCAGCGTGCGGGATATTCCTGAGGAGACCCAGTACTTC. Translated, it gives CASSVRDIPEETQYF.

This clone was counted once. V usage is TRBV11-2 and J usage is TRBJ1-1, with a possible D match to TRBD1 (6 bases). This CDR3 comprises 13 residues. Per germline, CDR1 SGHAT and CDR2 FQNNGV. V gave up 2 bases and J gave up 10 bases, with 14 bases separating them. The CDR3 bases are TGTGCCAGCAGCTTAAGGCGGGGGCGCGGAGCTTTCTTT. Its protein product is CASSLRRGRGAFF.

The rearrangement links TRBV4-1 to TRBJ2-7; 7 nucleotides align to TRBD2. The germline gives CDR1 MGHRA, CDR2 YSYEKL. CDR3 length: 15 amino acids. J gave up 4 bases and V 2 bases, and 8 bases lay outside the gene matches. CDR3 in DNA: TGCGCCAGCAGCCAACGGTCTAGCGGAAAATACGAGCAGTACTTC. As protein: CASSQRSSGKYEQYF.

This clone was detected only once. The chain carries TRBV7-3 and TRBJ2-6; D may be TRBD1 (6 bases). Per germline, CDR1 SGHTA and CDR2 FQGTGA. This CDR3 has 17 amino acids. V lost 1 base and J lost 4, with 14 bases in between. The DNA of the CDR3 is TGTGCCAGCAGCTTAATGGGGGCTGGAGTAGGGGCCAACGTCCTGACTTTC. Protein sequence: CASSLMGAGVGANVLTF.

This clone was picked up a small number of times. The CDR3 spells CASSSTEAFF. For the CDR3, the DNA is TGTGCCAGCAGTTCTACTGAAGCTTTCTTT. The rearrangement uses TRBV6-6 and TRBJ1-1; D not certain. Trimming took off 4 bases at V and 5 bases at J, with 2 bases between the two ends. The CDR3 extends over 10 amino acids. The germline CDR1 and CDR2 sequences are MNHNY and SVGAGI (reference sequence).

This rearrangement joins TRBV6-5 to TRBJ1-2; 7 nucleotides line up with TRBD1. The V gene end was trimmed by 5 bases and the J gene end by 2 bases; junction bases not matched to a gene: 5. Germline CDR1 reads MNHEY; CDR2 reads SVGAGI. This CDR3 comprises 14 residues. This CDR3 is CASSRGGANYGYTF. CDR3 bases: TGTGCCAGCAGTCGAGGGGGCGCGAACTATGGCTACACCTTC.

This chain joins TRBV7-3 and TRBJ2-5; 10 bases fit TRBD1. The ends lost 3 bases at V and 5 bases at J; junction bases unmatched: 9. The CDR3 is made up of 16 amino acids. Germline loops: CDR1 SGHTA, CDR2 FQGTGA. In DNA, the CDR3 is TGTGCCAGCAGCTTGTCCGGGACAGGGGAGGGGGAGACCCAGTACTTC. Residues: CASSLSGTGEGETQYF.

V usage is TRBV2 and J usage is TRBJ1-2; no clear D gene. Germline-derived CDR1 and CDR2 are SNHLY and FYNNEI. The CDR3 extends over 13 amino acids. Trimming removed 6 bases at V and 3 bases at J, with 11 bases between. In DNA form, the CDR3 reads TGTGCCAGCAGGCGGTCTAACGACTATGGCTACACCTTC. This gives the protein CASRRSNDYGYTF.

This clone was counted a few times. The chain couples TRBV9 to TRBJ2-1, with TRBD2 identical over 13 bases. The trim removed 0 bases at V and 12 bases at J, leaving 0 bases unmatched. The CDR3 consists of 13 residues. Germline loops: CDR1 SGDLS, CDR2 YYNGEE. This CDR3 reads CASSVGLAGGQFF. CDR3 DNA: TGTGCCAGCAGCGTAGGACTAGCGGGGGGGCAGTTCTTC.

This clone came up once. V and J are TRBV7-2 and TRBJ1-2, with D maybe TRBD1 (6 bases). Germline CDR1 SGHTA, CDR2 FQGNSA. The CDR3 sequence is 15 residues long. Between the trimmed V and J ends, which lost 4 bases and 12 bases, there was a span of 24 bases. The CDR3 sequence is CASSSSPNRQDKNTF. CDR3 sequence (DNA): TGTGCCAGCAGCTCCTCGCCCAACCGACAGGATAAAAACACCTTC.

The chain has TRBV13 and TRBJ1-4; D is possibly TRBD1 (6 bases). The CDR3 covers 14 residues. In germline, CDR1 is PRHDT, CDR2 FYEKMQ (reference sequence). The V end was cut by 2 bases, the J end by 8 bases, with 12 bases between. CDR3 protein: CASSLNRAGEKLFF. CDR3 bases: TGTGCCAGCAGCTTAAACAGGGCAGGAGAAAAACTGTTTTTT.

This chain connects TRBV19 to TRBJ1-1; possibly TRBD1 for D (6 bases). The V end was cut by 9 bases, the J end by 2 bases, with 13 bases between. Germline V gene lookup returns CDR1 LNHDA and CDR2 SQIVND (reference sequence). The CDR3 extends over 13 amino acids. The CDR3 spells CASRDTSNTEAFF. DNA of the CDR3: TGTGCCAGCCGGGACACCTCAAACACTGAAGCTTTCTTT.

The chain has TRBV2 and TRBJ1-2; the D gene is possibly TRBD1 (5 bases). V was shortened by 6 bases and J by 10 bases, with 12 bases between the two germline ends. The germline CDR1 and CDR2 sequences are SNHLY and FYNNEI. CDR3 length: 11 amino acids. For the CDR3, the DNA is TGTGCCAGCAGCTCAGACAGCAACTACACCTTC. Amino acids: CASSSDSNYTF.

The V gene is TRBV7-3, the J gene TRBJ1-6; possible D gene TRBD1, 5 bases. CDR3 length: 16 amino acids. V was shortened by 5 bases and J by 5 bases, with 16 bases between the two germline ends. In germline, CDR1 is SGHTA, CDR2 FQGTGA. DNA of the CDR3: TGTGCCAGCAGCCGAGGGACTGGGAGAAATAATTCACCCCTCCACTTT. The encoded protein is CASSRGTGRNNSPLHF.

This chain connects TRBV18 to TRBJ1-3; maybe TRBD1 (6 bases). The CDR3 loop spans 13 amino acids. V was trimmed by 8 bases and J by 6 bases, leaving 14 bases between them. CDR1 KGHSH and CDR2 LQKENI come from the germline V gene. CDR3 loop: CASADRSANTIYF. As DNA, the CDR3 is TGTGCCAGCGCCGACAGGAGCGCAAACACCATATATTTT.

The J gene is TRBJ2-7, the V gene TRBV5-1; TRBD1 aligns across 7 bases. The ends lost 5 bases at V and 3 bases at J; junction bases unmatched: 23. The CDR3 has 19 residues. Germline loops: CDR1 SGHRS, CDR2 YFSETQ. In nucleotides, the CDR3 is TGCGCCAGCAGACCAGGGGGATTCGTTCTAAGGCGGCTGGGCTACGAGCAGTACTTC. Its protein product is CASRPGGFVLRRLGYEQYF.

V is TRBV2 and J is TRBJ2-5; D ambiguous. The J call may be faulty, since TRBJ2-7 better matches the DNA end. The CDR3 contains 11 residues. In germline, CDR1 is SNHLY, CDR2 FYNNEI. CDR3 residues: CASSDLGEQYF. As DNA, the CDR3 is TGTGCCAGCAGTGACCTGGGCGAGCAGTACTTC.

The rearrangement uses TRBV2 and TRBJ1-1; D call uncertain. V was cut by 1 base and J by 7 bases, with 7 bases left in between. The CDR3 has 12 amino acids. Germline loops: CDR1 SNHLY, CDR2 FYNNEI. The CDR3 loop is CASSEGSSEAFF. The CDR3 nucleotides read TGTGCCAGCAGTGAAGGGAGCAGTGAAGCTTTCTTT.

The chain has TRBV6-1 and TRBJ2-2; 7 bases are a match to TRBD1. The CDR3 contains 14 residues. V lost 4 bases and J lost 5; bases outside the gene matches: 4. Germline CDR1 MNHNS, CDR2 SASEGT. The CDR3: CASSAIQGTGELFF. CDR3 nucleotides: TGTGCCAGCAGTGCCATACAGGGGACCGGGGAGCTGTTTTTT.